Shown below are 16 T cell receptor beta chains from a single sample sequenced in a study of glioma-infiltrating T cells. Amplification of TCR alpha and beta CDR3 regions from RNA used iRepertoire nested multiplex PCR. TCRdb re-called the multiplex PCR reads with MiXCR, one entry per CDR3 protein. The sample consists of 300,000 to 450,000 distinct CDR3 sequences, 41% of them appearing once. The sequencing input was glioma tissue, nonneoplastic brain tissue, or PBMCs (not recorded which). These receptors all come from a human donor with low-grade glioma or glioblastoma, undergoing nonglioma brain surgery, or in good health (not recorded which).

This clonotype was observed a few times. This chain joins TRBV4-2 and TRBJ2-3; 8 nucleotides line up with TRBD2. V gave up 1 base and J gave up 3 bases; unmatched junction bases: 6. Germline CDR1 and CDR2: LGHNA and YNFKEQ. The CDR3 sequence is 16 residues long. The CDR3 DNA follows: TGTGCCAGCAGCCAAGTCAGCGGGAGCGAGACAGATACGCAGTATTTT. Translation gives CASSQVSGSETDTQYF.

This clonotype was detected once. The chain is built from TRBV5-1 and TRBJ2-3; the match to TRBD2 covers 9 bases. CDR1 is SGHRS, CDR2 YFSETQ, per germline. Trimming removed 5 bases from V and 4 bases from J; junction bases left unmatched: 8. This CDR3 has 15 residues. The CDR3 DNA reads as TGCGCCAGCAGATCTCTCGCGGGAGGGGCAGATACGCAGTATTTT. This encodes CASRSLAGGADTQYF.

This clonotype was found a few times. The chain joins TRBV3-1 to TRBJ2-3; 12 bases match TRBD2. V was clipped by 4 bases and J by 5 bases; unmatched bases: 4. CDR1 and CDR2 (germline): LGHDT, YNNKEL (reference sequence). The CDR3 has 15 amino acids. Written as DNA, the CDR3 is TGTGCCAGCAGCCTGCGACTAGCGGGGGTAGATACGCAGTATTTT. This codes for CASSLRLAGVDTQYF.

The chain joins TRBV9 to TRBJ1-3, with D uncertain. Trimming left V 3 bases short and J 0 bases short, with 10 bases between. CDR1 is SGDLS, CDR2 YYNGEE, per germline. The CDR3 is 15 residues long. CDR3 sequence: CASSAFQDSGNTIYF. CDR3 sequence (DNA): TGTGCCAGCAGCGCGTTCCAGGACTCTGGAAACACCATATATTTT.

This clonotype was seen at least ten times. The V gene is TRBV27, the J gene TRBJ2-7; 7 bases are shared with TRBD2. The V gene end was trimmed by 0 bases and the J gene end by 2 bases; junction bases not matched to a gene: 7. CDR3 length equals 16 residues. Looked up from germline, CDR1 is MNHEY and CDR2 is SMNVEV (reference sequence). The CDR3: CASSLSPSGDPYEQYF. For the CDR3, the DNA is TGTGCCAGCAGTTTATCCCCTAGCGGAGACCCCTACGAGCAGTACTTC.

This clonotype was found a few times. This rearrangement joins TRBV10-3 to TRBJ1-5, with TRBD1 matching 12 bases. The germline V gene encodes CDR1 ENHRY and CDR2 SYGVKD. The CDR3 sequence is 18 residues long. V was clipped by 3 bases and J by 4 bases; unmatched bases: 10. CDR3 sequence reads: CAISDPKGQGARNQPQHF. The CDR3 DNA reads as TGTGCCATCAGTGACCCGAAGGGACAGGGGGCTCGTAATCAGCCCCAGCATTTT.

In this sample, this clonotype turned up many times. The J gene is TRBJ1-2, the V gene TRBV25-1, with TRBD1 identical over 9 bases. The CDR3 totals 13 residues. Per the germline V gene, CDR1 is MGHDK and CDR2 is SYGVNS. V shed 7 bases, J shed 5 bases, and the junction held 5 bases outside the gene matches. This CDR3 is CASTLGQGYGYTF. The CDR3 DNA reads TGTGCCAGCACCCTGGGACAGGGATATGGCTACACCTTC.

This clonotype came up many times. The chain carries TRBV6-2 or TRBV6-3 and TRBJ1-5; 9 bases match TRBD1. The CDR3 has 15 residues. From germline, CDR1 is MNHEY and CDR2 SVGEGT. Trimming took 8 bases from V and 5 from J; bases not matched to a gene: 10. In DNA form, the CDR3 reads TGTGCCAGCCGAAACAGGGACAGGGCGCATCAGCCCCAGCATTTT. Residues: CASRNRDRAHQPQHF.

This rearrangement joins TRBV28 to TRBJ2-7; D is uncertain. CDR1 and CDR2 (germline): MDHEN, SYDVKM. The CDR3 loop spans 12 amino acids. The V and J ends lost 7 bases and 2 bases respectively, with 9 bases between them. In DNA, the CDR3 is TGTGCCAGCAAAGAGTCCCCCTACGAGCAGTACTTC. It is translated as CASKESPYEQYF.

This clonotype was picked up a small number of times. The rearrangement uses TRBV6-1 and TRBJ1-5; 7 bases agree with TRBD1. Per germline, CDR1 MNHNS and CDR2 SASEGT. CDR3 size: 15 residues. Trimming took 5 bases from V and 4 from J; bases not matched to a gene: 8. The DNA of the CDR3 is TGTGCCAGCAGTTCTGCCGGGACAGAGAATCAGCCCCAGCATTTT. Translated, it gives CASSSAGTENQPQHF.

This clonotype was counted many times. The chain links TRBV6-2 or TRBV6-3 to TRBJ1-1, with D possibly matching TRBD1 (5 bases). This CDR3 region has 13 residues. CDR1 is MNHEY, CDR2 SVGEGT, per germline. The V end was cut by 7 bases, the J end by 4 bases, with 13 bases between. CDR3 protein: CASTPGGTTEAFF. CDR3 DNA: TGTGCCAGCACTCCGGGGGGGACCACTGAAGCTTTCTTT.

This sequence joins TRBV5-5 and TRBJ1-1; D may be TRBD1 (5 bases). V gave up 6 bases and J gave up 6 bases, with 18 bases separating them. The CDR3 is made up of 14 amino acids. CDR1 is SGHKS, CDR2 YYEKEE, per germline (reference sequence). The CDR3 is CASTDERGNAEAFF. The DNA of the CDR3 is TGTGCCAGCACCGACGAGAGGGGAAACGCTGAAGCTTTCTTT.

The chain's CDR3 is CASSQDVGRGREQYF. DNA for the CDR3: TGCGCCAGCAGCCAAGATGTGGGCAGGGGGCGTGAGCAGTACTTC. The chain is built from TRBV4-1 and TRBJ2-7; 8 bases fit TRBD1. Germline V gene data show CDR1 as MGHRA and CDR2 as YSYEKL. The trim removed 0 bases at V and 7 bases at J, leaving 8 bases unmatched. The CDR3 loop spans 15 amino acids.

The chain joins TRBV7-3 to TRBJ2-7, with unresolved D. The CDR3 loop spans 15 amino acids. V was cut by 1 base and J by 5 bases, with 15 bases left in between. In germline, CDR1 is SGHTA, CDR2 FQGTGA. Here the CDR3 reads CASSLRRSSPHEQYF. The DNA of the CDR3 is TGTGCCAGCAGCTTAAGAAGGTCCTCCCCACACGAGCAGTACTTC.

This clonotype was found many times. The V and J genes are TRBV28 and TRBJ2-7, with 10 positions matching TRBD2. This CDR3 contains 15 residues. V gave up 2 bases and J gave up 3 bases; unmatched junction bases: 4. CDR1 MDHEN and CDR2 SYDVKM come from the germline V gene. This chain's CDR3 is CASSLRRLAGYEQYF. The CDR3 DNA reads as TGTGCCAGCAGTTTACGACGACTAGCGGGCTACGAGCAGTACTTC.

The chain employs TRBV28 and TRBJ1-1, with 8 bases lining up with TRBD1. V shed 6 bases and J 9 bases; nucleotides not matched to a gene: 18. This CDR3 contains 16 residues. CDR1 is MDHEN, CDR2 SYDVKM, per germline. Here the CDR3 DNA reads TGTGCCAGCAGCGAAATTTCCGGGACAGGAGATACTAAAGCTTTCTTT. This encodes CASSEISGTGDTKAFF. Using reference TRBV28 and TRBJ1-1 for the parts outside the CDR3, the full variable domain is DVKVTQSSRYLVKRTGEKVFLECVQDMDHENMFWYRQDPGLGLRLIYFSYDVKMKEKGDIPEGYSVSREKKERFSLILESASTNQTSMYLCASSEISGTGDTKAFFGQGTRLTVV.